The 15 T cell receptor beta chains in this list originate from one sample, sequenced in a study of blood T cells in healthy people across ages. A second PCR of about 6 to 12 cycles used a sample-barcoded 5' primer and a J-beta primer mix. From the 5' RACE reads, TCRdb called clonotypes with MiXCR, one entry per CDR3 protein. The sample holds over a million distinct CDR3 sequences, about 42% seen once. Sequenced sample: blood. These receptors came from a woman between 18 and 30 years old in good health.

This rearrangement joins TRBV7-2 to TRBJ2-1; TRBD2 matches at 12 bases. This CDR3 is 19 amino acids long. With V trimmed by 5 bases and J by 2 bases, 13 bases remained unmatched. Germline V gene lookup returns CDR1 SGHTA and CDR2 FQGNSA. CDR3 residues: CASSLGLAGTDPAYNEQFF. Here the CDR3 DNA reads TGTGCCAGCAGCCTCGGACTAGCGGGGACGGACCCCGCCTACAATGAGCAGTTCTTC.

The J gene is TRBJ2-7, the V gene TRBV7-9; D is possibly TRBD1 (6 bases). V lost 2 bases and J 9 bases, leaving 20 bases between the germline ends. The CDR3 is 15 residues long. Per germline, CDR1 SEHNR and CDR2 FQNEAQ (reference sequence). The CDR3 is CASSLQRDTYDLQYF. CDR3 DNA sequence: TGTGCCAGCAGCTTACAACGGGACACGTACGATCTGCAGTACTTC.

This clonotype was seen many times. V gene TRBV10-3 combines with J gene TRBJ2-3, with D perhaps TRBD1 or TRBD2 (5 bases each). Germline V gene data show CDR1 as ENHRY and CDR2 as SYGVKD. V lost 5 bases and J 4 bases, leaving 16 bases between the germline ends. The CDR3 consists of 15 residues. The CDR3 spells CAISNQGPSSDTQYF. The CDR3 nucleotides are TGTGCCATCAGTAATCAGGGACCCTCATCAGATACGCAGTATTTT.

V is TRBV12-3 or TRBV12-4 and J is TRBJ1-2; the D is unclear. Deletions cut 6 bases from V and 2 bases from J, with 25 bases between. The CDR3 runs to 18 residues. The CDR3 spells CASSLSGVDWRPNYGYTF. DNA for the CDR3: TGTGCCAGCAGCTTGTCTGGGGTGGACTGGCGCCCCAACTATGGCTACACCTTC.

The CDR3: CASSLSYRADTEAFF. The CDR3 coding sequence is TGTGCCAGCAGTTTATCGTACAGGGCGGACACTGAAGCTTTCTTT. The chain couples TRBV12-3 or TRBV12-4 to TRBJ1-1; maybe TRBD1 (6 bases). The CDR3 extends over 15 amino acids. Trimming shortened V by 2 bases and J by 3 bases, and 13 bases separated the two germline ends.

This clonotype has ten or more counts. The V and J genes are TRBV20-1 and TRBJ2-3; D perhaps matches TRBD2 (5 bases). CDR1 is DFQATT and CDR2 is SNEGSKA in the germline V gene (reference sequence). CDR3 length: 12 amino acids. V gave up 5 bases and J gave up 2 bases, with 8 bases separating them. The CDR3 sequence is CSARRSTDTQYF. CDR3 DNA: TGCAGTGCTCGGAGGTCCACAGATACGCAGTATTTT.

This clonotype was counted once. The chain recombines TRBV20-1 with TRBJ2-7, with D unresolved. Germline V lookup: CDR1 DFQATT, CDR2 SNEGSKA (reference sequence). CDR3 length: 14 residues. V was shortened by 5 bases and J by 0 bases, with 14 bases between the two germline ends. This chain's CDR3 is CSAPLETYSYEQYF. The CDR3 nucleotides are TGCAGTGCTCCCCTTGAGACGTACTCCTACGAGCAGTACTTC.

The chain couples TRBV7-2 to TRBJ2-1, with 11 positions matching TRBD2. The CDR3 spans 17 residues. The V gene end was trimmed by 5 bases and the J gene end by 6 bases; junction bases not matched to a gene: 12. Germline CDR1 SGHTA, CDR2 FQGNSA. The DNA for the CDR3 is TGTGCCAGCAGCCCCTGGGCGACTAGCGGGACGCCCAATGAGCAGTTCTTC. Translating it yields CASSPWATSGTPNEQFF.

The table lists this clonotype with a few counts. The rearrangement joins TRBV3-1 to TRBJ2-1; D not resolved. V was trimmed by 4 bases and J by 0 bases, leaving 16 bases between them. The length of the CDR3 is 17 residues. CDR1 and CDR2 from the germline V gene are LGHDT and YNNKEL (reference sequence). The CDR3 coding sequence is TGTGCCAGCAGCCCAGCTTTAGGTGAGAGCTCCTACAATGAGCAGTTCTTC. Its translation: CASSPALGESSYNEQFF.

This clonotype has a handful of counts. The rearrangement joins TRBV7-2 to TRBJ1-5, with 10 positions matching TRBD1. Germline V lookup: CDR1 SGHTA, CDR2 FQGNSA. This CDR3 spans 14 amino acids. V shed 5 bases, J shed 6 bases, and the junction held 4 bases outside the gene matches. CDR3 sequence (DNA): TGTGCCAGCAGCATGACAGGGGGCAGTCAGCCCCAGCATTTT. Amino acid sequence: CASSMTGGSQPQHF.

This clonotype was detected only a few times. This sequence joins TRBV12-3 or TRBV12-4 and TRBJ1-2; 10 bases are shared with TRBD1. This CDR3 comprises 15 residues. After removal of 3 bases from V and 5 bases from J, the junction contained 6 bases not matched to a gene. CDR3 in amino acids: CASSFSGQGVYGYTF. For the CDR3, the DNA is TGTGCCAGCAGTTTCAGCGGACAGGGGGTGTATGGCTACACCTTC.

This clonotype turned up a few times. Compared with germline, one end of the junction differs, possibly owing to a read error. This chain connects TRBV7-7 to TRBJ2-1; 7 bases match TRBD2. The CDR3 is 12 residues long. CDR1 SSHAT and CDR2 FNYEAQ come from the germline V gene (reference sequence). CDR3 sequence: CASRKGLVEQFF. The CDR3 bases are TGTGCTAGCAGGAAAGGACTAGTTGAGCAGTTCTTC.

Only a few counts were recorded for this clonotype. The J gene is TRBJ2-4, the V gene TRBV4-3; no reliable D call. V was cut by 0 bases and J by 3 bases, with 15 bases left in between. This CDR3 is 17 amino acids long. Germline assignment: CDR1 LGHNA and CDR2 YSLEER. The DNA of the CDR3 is TGCGCCAGCAGCCAAGATATAGGAAAGGGCGGCAAAAACATTCAGTACTTC. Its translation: CASSQDIGKGGKNIQYF.

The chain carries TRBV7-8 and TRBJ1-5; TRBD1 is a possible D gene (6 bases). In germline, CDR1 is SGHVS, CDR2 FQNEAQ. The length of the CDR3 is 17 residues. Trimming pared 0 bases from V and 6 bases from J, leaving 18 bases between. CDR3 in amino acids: CASSLAQNRVLGQPQHF. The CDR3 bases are TGTGCCAGCAGCTTAGCGCAGAACAGGGTGCTTGGTCAGCCCCAGCATTTT.

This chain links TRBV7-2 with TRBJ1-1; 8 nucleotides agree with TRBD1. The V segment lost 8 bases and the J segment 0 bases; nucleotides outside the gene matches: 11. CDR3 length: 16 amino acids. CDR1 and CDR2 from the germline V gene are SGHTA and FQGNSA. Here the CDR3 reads CASRPAGGTMNTEAFF. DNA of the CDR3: TGTGCCAGCCGCCCCGCAGGGGGCACAATGAACACTGAAGCTTTCTTT. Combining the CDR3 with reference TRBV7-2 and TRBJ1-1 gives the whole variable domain GAGVSQSPSNKVTEKGKDVELRCDPISGHTALYWYRQSLGQGLEFLIYFQGNSAPDKSGLPSDRFSAERTGGSVSTLTIQRTQQEDSAVYLCASRPAGGTMNTEAFFGQGTRLTVV.